A selection of T cell receptor beta chains follows, all from one sample in a study of T cells in Graves' hyperthyroidism and ophthalmopathy. Using its own MiXCR run on the multiplex PCR reads, TCRdb lists one record per CDR3 protein. The table has more than 350,000 distinct CDR3 sequences, more than 12% seen once. Material: blood. The origin of the receptors is a woman aged 25 to 45 with Graves' hyperthyroidism. Each CDR3 is given without its conserved first and last residue.

cdr3_length	v_call	j_call	cdr3_aa
14	TRBV6-2/TRBV6-3	TRBJ2-1	ASSSGLAGGPEEQF
12	TRBV29-1	TRBJ2-2	SVGGAVTAGELF
9	TRBV11-2	TRBJ2-1	ASSPMDEQF
15	TRBV2	TRBJ2-1	ASSAIMTGLAANEQF
11	TRBV20-1	TRBJ1-1	SPQAEMNTEAF
11	TRBV6-1	TRBJ1-2	ASSESLNYGYT
13	TRBV5-1	TRBJ1-5	ASSLEPMGYQPQH
15	TRBV3-1	TRBJ2-7	ASSQNYRTGKSYEQY
14	TRBV9	TRBJ2-1	ASSVLTEWGGNEQF
14	TRBV19	TRBJ1-5	ATNPGTGIGNQPQH
12	TRBV27	TRBJ1-1	ASSFRSMNTEAF
13	TRBV5-1	TRBJ2-1	ASSSGTNPYNEQF
15	TRBV12-3/TRBV12-4	TRBJ1-1	ASSLGPGGSENTEAF
12	TRBV20-1	TRBJ2-2	SARLRGSTGELF
15	TRBV4-2	TRBJ2-7	ASSPRRRQRGAYEQY
15	TRBV6-6	TRBJ1-1	ASSYQRGRQMNTEAF
12	TRBV2	TRBJ1-6	ASTDSSYNSPLH
13	TRBV11-2	TRBJ1-6	ASSLGFQTRPSLH
13	TRBV28	TRBJ2-7	ASSNRRDGVYEQY
14	TRBV27	TRBJ2-1	ASSLSGVSSYNEQF
9	TRBV7-9	TRBJ1-3	ASSGGGTIY
13	TRBV20-1	TRBJ2-1	SARDSSGSRGGQF
13	TRBV19	TRBJ2-7	ASSIIGADSYEQY
14	TRBV10-1	TRBJ2-3	ASSESGDFSTDTQY
10	TRBV27	TRBJ2-1	ASSRTYNEQF
12	TRBV2	TRBJ2-7	ASSRGTAAYEQY
14	TRBV11-2	TRBJ2-1	ASSFRGDSSYNEQF
15	TRBV27	TRBJ1-5	ASSPRVGTGGNQPQH
14	TRBV18	TRBJ2-3	ASSPQVEGSTDTQY
12	TRBV27	TRBJ2-1	ASSSGGRVDEQF
12	TRBV27	TRBJ1-4	ASSRQGMDEKLF
15	TRBV19	TRBJ2-1	ASSIDRATGSYNEQF